This is a list of T cell receptor beta chains from one sample in a study of T cells in Graves' hyperthyroidism and ophthalmopathy. TCRdb re-called the multiplex PCR reads through MiXCR, storing one row per CDR3 protein. The repertoire holds about 35,000 distinct CDR3 sequences, around half seen once, with 6.2% in the top ten. The sample was blood. The receptors stem from a woman aged 50 to 65 with Graves' hyperthyroidism that later progressed to Graves' ophthalmopathy. Both conserved end residues are part of each CDR3. The D gene is left open where the match is weak. Some rows mark clone size as missing; the rest say once, few, many or name a class of expanded clone.

D	V	J	size	DNA	CDR3
.	TRBV10-3	TRBJ1-2	.	TGTGCCATCAGTGACTCCAACGGAGTGGAAGGCTACACCTTC	CAISDSNGVEGYTF
.	TRBV20-1	TRBJ2-7	few	TGCAGTGCTAGAGTCGGCAGAACCTACGAGCAGTACTTC	CSARVGRTYEQYF
TRBD2	TRBV9	TRBJ2-3	many	TGTGCCAGCAGCGTAGATAGCGGGAGAACAGATACGCAGTATTTT	CASSVDSGRTDTQYF
TRBD2	TRBV5-1	TRBJ2-1	many	TGCGCCAGCCTCCGGGAGGGCCGCAACAATGAGCAGTTCTTC	CASLREGRNNEQFF
.	TRBV19	TRBJ2-3	many	TGTGCCAGTAGTATTGTGACTAGTCCAGATACGCAGTATTTT	CASSIVTSPDTQYF
.	TRBV7-2	TRBJ2-3	many	TGTGCCAGCAGCTTAAATTTTCGAGATACGCAGTATTTT	CASSLNFRDTQYF
.	TRBV5-8	TRBJ2-2	.	TGTGCCAGCAGCTTGGACAGGGCGGCCGGGGAGCTGTTTTTT	CASSLDRAAGELFF
.	TRBV6-6	TRBJ1-2	many	TGTGCCAGCAGCTCCGCAGTCCTCGTCTATGGCTACACCTTC	CASSSAVLVYGYTF
TRBD2	TRBV6-2/TRBV6-3	TRBJ2-1	many	TGTGCCAGCAGGGGACTAGCGGGAGTTGGGTACAATGAGCAGTTCTTC	CASRGLAGVGYNEQFF
.	TRBV12-3/TRBV12-4	TRBJ1-1	many	TGTGCCAGCAGTTTAAAGTATGGGGGGCAGGCTGAAGCTTTCTTT	CASSLKYGGQAEAFF
TRBD2	TRBV4-3	TRBJ2-5	many	TGCGCCAGCAGCCCCGGACACGGGGGGTTTATGAGAAAGACCCAGTACTTC	CASSPGHGGFMRKTQYF
.	TRBV7-9	TRBJ2-5	.	TGTGCCAGCAGCAGAGGGGGGTCAGTAACTAATGAAAAACAAGAGACCCAGTACTTC	CASSRGGSVTNEKQETQYF
TRBD1	TRBV4-1	TRBJ2-5	few	TGCGCCAGCAGCCCCAGTCAGGGGGACCAAGAGACCCAGTACTTC	CASSPSQGDQETQYF
.	TRBV7-2	TRBJ2-4	many	TGTGCCAGCAGCTTGGGAGCCAAAAACATTCAGTACTTC	CASSLGAKNIQYF
TRBD2	TRBV12-3/TRBV12-4	TRBJ2-5	.	TGTGCCAGCAGTTTAGTCGTCGGACTAGCGGGAGCGAAAGAGACCCAGTACTTC	CASSLVVGLAGAKETQYF
.	TRBV7-2	TRBJ1-2	many	TGTGCCAGCAGCTTATCACAGGCCACTAACTATGGCTACACCTTC	CASSLSQATNYGYTF
TRBD2	TRBV19	TRBJ2-7	many	TGTGCCAGTAGTATGTCTAGCGGGAACACCTACGAGCAGTACTTC	CASSMSSGNTYEQYF
TRBD2	TRBV20-1	TRBJ2-7	.	TGCGGTCCGGGACTAGCGGCCTACGAGCAGTACTTC	CGPGLAAYEQYF
TRBD2	TRBV11-3	TRBJ2-2	.	TGTGCCAGCAGCTACGACCCTAAGACGGGAGGCCCCACCGGGGAGCTGTTTTTT	CASSYDPKTGGPTGELFF
.	TRBV2	TRBJ2-2	.	TGTGCCAGCAGTGACCGGGGGGCGGGGGCCGGGGAGCTGTTTTTT	CASSDRGAGAGELFF
TRBD1	TRBV4-1	TRBJ2-5	.	TGCGCCAGCAGCCCCGAGGGACAGGGACAAGAGACCCAGTACTTC	CASSPEGQGQETQYF
.	TRBV5-1	TRBJ1-2	many	TGCGCCAGCAGCCCTGAGGGGGGCCAGTTTCGGTGGTATGGCTACACCTTC	CASSPEGGQFRWYGYTF